These 27 T cell receptor beta chains share one sample of origin, sequenced in a study of lung T cells in sarcoidosis with Löfgren's syndrome (dated by TCRdb to about 2017). TCRdb lists the instrument as Illumina MiSeq. TCRdb trimmed the raw reads at Q25, called clones with MiXCR and kept productive beta chains. Rows with one shared CDR3 protein collapse into an entry with the most common genes and DNA. The sample table holds 2,000 to 3,000 distinct CDR3 sequences, of which about 21% were seen once. The top ten hold roughly 25% of the sample. The specimen sequenced was CD4+ T cells from bronchoalveolar lavage. The receptor set was obtained from a human donor with sarcoidosis (Löfgren's syndrome or another form), or a control subject (not recorded which).

For this clonotype: A junction boundary mismatches the germline segment, possibly from a read error. J is TRBJ2-7 and V is TRBV2; the D is unclear. CDR1 is SNHLY, CDR2 FYNNEI, per germline. The CDR3 runs 12 residues. CDR3 amino acids: CASHRQAYEQCF. Written as DNA, the CDR3 is TGCGCCAGTCATCGGCAGGCCTACGAGCAGTGCTTC.

This clonotype qualifies as large (0.1 to 1%). This chain links TRBV4-1 with TRBJ2-7; weak D call: TRBD2 (5 bases). V was clipped by 4 bases and J by 7 bases, with 23 bases between them. The germline CDR1 and CDR2 sequences are MGHRA and YSYEKL. The CDR3 covers 16 residues. This CDR3 reads CASSPLLRRKSGEQYF. CDR3 nucleotides: TGCGCCAGCAGCCCTTTGTTGAGGCGAAAGAGCGGAGAGCAGTACTTC.

Sample share makes this clonotype medium-sized. V and J are TRBV15 and TRBJ1-5; D not resolved. This CDR3 is 15 amino acids long. Between the trimmed V and J ends, which lost 4 bases and 6 bases, there was a span of 16 bases. From germline, CDR1 is LNHNV and CDR2 YYDKDF (reference sequence). CDR3 in amino acids: CATSNPAVPSQPQHF. The CDR3 DNA reads TGTGCCACCAGCAACCCCGCCGTCCCTAGTCAGCCCCAGCATTTT.

This clonotype showed up just a few times. A much larger clone differs from this one at a single base, so this may be a read error. The V and J genes are TRBV27 and TRBJ1-1; D is unclear. Germline CDR1 MNHEY, CDR2 SMNVEV (reference sequence). This CDR3 has 13 amino acids. The V and J ends lost 7 bases and 10 bases respectively, with 19 bases between them. The CDR3 loop reads CASNLEGRGTAFF. The CDR3 nucleotides are TGTGCCAGCAATTTGGAAGGGAGAGGCACAGCTTTCTTT.

As for this clonotype: Possible read error: a much larger clone is one base away. This chain uses TRBV7-6 with TRBJ2-5, with D possibly TRBD2 on 5 matching bases. CDR1 SGHVS and CDR2 FNYEAQ come from the germline V gene. This CDR3 is 13 amino acids long. The CDR3 DNA follows: TGTGCCGGCAGCCGAGGGCGGCAAGAGACCCAGTACTTC. Amino acid sequence: CAGSRGRQETQYF. Together with reference TRBV7-6 and TRBJ2-5, the CDR3 gives the full variable domain: GAGVSQSPRYKVTKRGQDVALRCDPISGHVSLYWYRQALGQGPEFLTYFNYEAQQDKSGLPNDRFSAERPEGSISTLTIQRTEQRDSAMYRCAGSRGRQETQYFGPGTRLLVL.

Worth noting for this clonotype: With a much larger clone just one base away, this may be a read error. The chain carries TRBV12-3 or TRBV12-4 and TRBJ2-2, with a possible D match to TRBD2 (6 bases). V lost 2 bases and J 4 bases, leaving 8 bases between the germline ends. The CDR3 totals 14 residues. The CDR3 sequence is CASSLNGGTGELFF. CDR3 coding DNA: TGTGCCAGCAGTTTAAACGGGGGCACCGGGGAGCTGTTTTTT.

This clonotype qualifies as medium-sized (0.01 to 0.1%). This chain connects TRBV2 to TRBJ2-7; 10 bases align to TRBD1. Germline-derived CDR1 and CDR2 are SNHLY and FYNNEI. CDR3 size: 16 residues. J was trimmed by 6 bases and V by 5 bases; bases with no gene match: 13. CDR3 in amino acids: CASSYLSGTGVGEQYF. CDR3 DNA sequence: TGTGCCAGCAGTTACTTATCCGGGACAGGGGTTGGCGAGCAGTACTTC.

This clonotype is medium-sized in the sample. This sequence joins TRBV12-3 or TRBV12-4 and TRBJ1-5; 7 nucleotides agree with TRBD1. The CDR3 consists of 15 residues. V was pared by 6 bases and J by 5 bases, with 10 bases of the junction left unmatched. This CDR3 is CASSRTGDVDQPQHF. For the CDR3, the DNA is TGTGCCAGCAGCCGCACAGGGGACGTCGATCAGCCCCAGCATTTT.

DNA of the CDR3: TGTGCCAGCAGCGTCGATAGGGGAGGTGAGCAGTTCTTC. It is translated as CASSVDRGGEQFF. V is TRBV6-4 and J is TRBJ2-1, with D perhaps TRBD2 (6 bases). CDR1 and CDR2 (germline): MRHNA, SNTAGT. Trimming stripped 6 bases from V and 9 bases from J, with 15 bases between. The CDR3 is 13 amino acids.

As concerns this clonotype: Being one base from a much bigger clone, this may be a read error. No conserved phenylalanine or tryptophan ends this CDR3, so it is likely a read error. This rearrangement joins TRBV5-1 to TRBJ1-5; D is ambiguous. The CDR3 runs 13 residues. Trimming removed 1 base at V and 5 bases at J, with 7 bases between. The germline V gene encodes CDR1 SGHRS and CDR2 YFSETQ. Here the CDR3 DNA reads TGCGCCAGCAGCTTGATATCGGATCAGCCCCAGCATTCT. Residues: CASSLISDQPQHS.

This clonotype is medium-sized. The rearrangement links TRBV20-1 to TRBJ2-5; D unclear. The CDR3 is made up of 14 amino acids. The germline CDR1 and CDR2 sequences are DFQATT and SNEGSKA (reference sequence). Trimming shortened V by 5 bases and J by 2 bases, and 15 bases separated the two germline ends. The CDR3 nucleotides are TGCAGTGCTCTTAACGATAAGGGTCAAGAGACCCAGTACTTC. This encodes CSALNDKGQETQYF.

About this clonotype: An end of the junction does not agree with germline; a read error may underlie this. V usage is TRBV20-1 and J usage is TRBJ2-1; D perhaps matches TRBD2 (6 bases). The CDR3 length is 16 residues. Germline assignment: CDR1 DFQATT and CDR2 SNEGSKA (reference sequence). CDR3 sequence reads: CSAQPGPAGSYNEQVF. The DNA of the CDR3 is TGCAGTGCGCAACCGGGACCAGCGGGCTCCTACAATGAGCAGGTCTTC.

In regard to this clonotype: A much larger clone is a single base away; this may be a read error. V and J are TRBV7-3 and TRBJ2-7; D not certain. This CDR3 region has 13 residues. CDR1 and CDR2 (germline): SGHTA, FQGTGA. V dropped 4 bases and J dropped 3 bases, with 10 bases sitting between them. The CDR3 bases are TGTGCCAGCAGCTCAAATAGCCGCTACGAGCAGTACTTC. Encoded protein: CASSSNSRYEQYF.

In its sample, this clonotype ranks as medium-sized. The genes are TRBV20-1 and TRBJ2-1, with 8 bases lining up with TRBD2. This CDR3 has 17 amino acids. J gave up 3 bases and V 0 bases, and 10 bases lay outside the gene matches. Germline CDR1 DFQATT, CDR2 SNEGSKA (reference sequence). CDR3 in DNA: TGCAGTGCTAGAGATCGGAAGAATAGCGGGAACTACAATGAGCAGTTCTTC. This gives the protein CSARDRKNSGNYNEQFF.

Notes on this clonotype: One junction end disagrees with the germline gene, perhaps due to a read error. This chain joins TRBV7-3 and TRBJ2-1, with 7 positions matching TRBD1. CDR3 length: 13 residues. Germline-derived CDR1 and CDR2 are SGHTA and FQGTGA. CDR3 sequence reads: CASSSGQWVAQSF. DNA of the CDR3: TGTGCCAGCAGCTCGGGACAGTGGGTTGCGCAGTCCTTC.

In its sample, this clonotype was seen once. This chain connects TRBV19 to TRBJ1-5, with 10 positions matching TRBD1. The J segment lost 7 bases and the V segment lost 2 bases, leaving 8 bases of the junction unmatched. This CDR3 is 16 amino acids long. Germline loops: CDR1 LNHDA, CDR2 SQIVND (reference sequence). CDR3 coding DNA: TGTGCCAGTAGTATATCCGGGACAGGGGACAACCAGCCCCAGCATTTT. Protein: CASSISGTGDNQPQHF.

This clonotype was counted many times. This rearrangement joins TRBV2 to TRBJ2-5; the D gene is possibly TRBD1 (5 bases). CDR3 size: 13 residues. The germline V gene encodes CDR1 SNHLY and CDR2 FYNNEI. As DNA, the CDR3 is TGTGGACTCGCGTGGGGCAGGGAAGAGACCCAGTACTTC. As protein: CGLAWGREETQYF.

Relative to its sample, this clonotype is medium-sized. This sequence joins TRBV10-3 and TRBJ2-3; 9 bases align to TRBD1. V shed 4 bases, J shed 0 bases, and the junction held 8 bases outside the gene matches. CDR3 length: 17 amino acids. The V gene's germline CDR1 is ENHRY and CDR2 SYGVKD. The CDR3 spells CAISGQQGASSTDTQYF. The CDR3 DNA reads TGTGCCATCAGTGGCCAACAGGGGGCCTCTAGCACAGATACGCAGTATTTT.

This clonotype was seen ten or more times. This rearrangement joins TRBV2 to TRBJ2-1, with TRBD2 identical over 8 bases. This CDR3 comprises 11 residues. Germline trimming cut 7 bases from V and 15 bases from J; bases unmatched to any gene: 8. Looked up from germline, CDR1 is SNHLY and CDR2 is FYNNEI. The chain's CDR3 is CASTEIAGPFF. The CDR3 DNA is TGTGCCAGCACCGAAATAGCGGGACCGTTCTTC.

Comment on this clonotype: A much larger clone sits a single nucleotide away, making a read error possible. This chain links TRBV4-2 with TRBJ2-7, with 8 bases fitting TRBD2. With V trimmed by 0 bases and J by 3 bases, 4 bases remained unmatched. The CDR3 covers 15 residues. Per germline, CDR1 LGHNA and CDR2 YNFKEQ. CDR3 residues: CASSQEVSGIYEQYF. The CDR3 DNA follows: TGTGCCAGCAGCCAAGAGGTTAGCGGGATCTACGAGCAGTACTTC.

By share, this clonotype counts as medium-sized. This CDR3 is CASSQGRQTNYGYTF. The CDR3 DNA is TGCGCCAGCAGCCAAGGGCGACAGACTAACTATGGCTACACCTTC. The J gene is TRBJ1-2, the V gene TRBV4-1; perhaps TRBD1 as D (5 bases). This CDR3 spans 15 amino acids. Between the trimmed V and J ends, which lost 1 base and 0 bases, there was a span of 9 bases. CDR1 and CDR2 (germline): MGHRA, YSYEKL.

This clonotype is termed large. The junction departs from germline at one end; a sequencing error may be responsible. For the CDR3, the DNA is TGTGCCAGCAGTTACTCCTCCGATAATTCACCCCTCCACTTT. It specifies CASSYSSDNSPLHF. The chain has TRBV6-6 and TRBJ1-6; unclear D gene. CDR1 MNHNY and CDR2 SVGAGI come from the germline V gene (reference sequence). This CDR3 contains 14 residues.

About this clonotype itself: One base away lies a much larger clone, so this may be a sequencing read error. DNA of the CDR3: TGTGCCAGCACCGGTCTATCGGGGTTCTCCTACAATGAGCAGTTCTTC. Its translation: CASTGLSGFSYNEQFF. The chain is built from TRBV2 and TRBJ2-1; TRBD2 might be the D (5 bases). The CDR3 length is 16 residues. V was cut by 7 bases and J by 0 bases, with 16 bases left in between. The germline gives CDR1 SNHLY, CDR2 FYNNEI.

This clonotype is categorized as medium-sized. The chain joins TRBV11-1 to TRBJ2-7, with 11 bases matching TRBD2. Germline V lookup: CDR1 SGHAT, CDR2 FQDESV (reference sequence). There are 15 residues in the CDR3. Germline trimming cut 6 bases from V and 3 bases from J; bases unmatched to any gene: 7. The CDR3 DNA reads TGTGCCAGCAGTCTAGCGACTAGCGGGATCTACGAGCAGTACTTC. This translates into CASSLATSGIYEQYF.

This chain connects TRBV29-1 to TRBJ2-5, with a tentative D call TRBD2 (6 bases). CDR3 length equals 13 residues. The germline V gene encodes CDR1 SQVTM and CDR2 ANQGSEA. Trimming removed 5 bases at V and 5 bases at J, with 15 bases between. The DNA of the CDR3 is TGCAGCGTTCCCGGGGGTCGACACGAGACCCAGTACTTC. It is translated as CSVPGGRHETQYF.

By frequency in the sample, this clonotype is medium-sized. The chain recombines TRBV27 with TRBJ2-7; 11 bases fit TRBD2. V shed 5 bases and J 7 bases; nucleotides not matched to a gene: 7. This CDR3 spans 14 amino acids. Germline V CDR1 and CDR2: MNHEY, SMNVEV (reference sequence). The CDR3 sequence: CASSVAGGPGEQYF. The CDR3 nucleotides are TGTGCCAGCAGTGTAGCGGGAGGGCCGGGAGAGCAGTACTTC.

This clonotype is medium-sized (0.01 to 0.1%) in the sample. The chain is built from TRBV20-1 and TRBJ2-3, with TRBD2 as a possible D gene (5 bases). Germline CDR1 reads DFQATT; CDR2 reads SNEGSKA (reference sequence). The germline V and J ends were trimmed by 3 bases and 0 bases, with 13 bases remaining between them. CDR3 length: 15 amino acids. In DNA, the CDR3 is TGCAGTGCTAGTGCGGCTAGCTCAAGCACAGATACGCAGTATTTT. Translation gives CSASAASSSTDTQYF.